This T cell receptor beta chain emerged from a study of technical replicates of blood from a handful of donors. This clone showed up just once. Assay: immunoSEQ multiplex PCR; the TCRdb copy retains only in-frame clones and omits some. This repertoire shows roughly 90,000 clones, approximately 90% found once; its top ten account for about 0.24%. The germline gives CDR1 SGHTS, CDR2 YDEGEE. This CDR3 contains 13 residues. Trimming took 5 bases from V and 1 from J; bases not matched to a gene: 2. The sequencing sample was made of T cells isolated from PBMCs. The receptor was derived from a human donor in good health. This rearrangement joins TRBV5-8 to TRBJ2-5; TRBD2 matches 7 bases. CDR3 amino acids: CASRGRGQETQYF. The CDR3 coding sequence is TGTGCCAGCAGGGGGAGGGGCCAAGAGACCCAGTACTTC.